The 16 T cell receptor beta chains listed next were all sequenced from one sample in a study of cytomegalovirus exposure and HLA in healthy donors. The primer mix had 60 Vbeta and 13 Jbeta primers. The repertoire was sequenced with immunoSEQ multiplex PCR; TCRdb's copy has only in-frame clones and lacks some. The table has about 120,000 clones, 79% seen once; the top ten hold approximately 4.5%. The sequencing input was PBMCs. Source of these receptors: a man aged 30-40 years in good health and CMV-seropositive.

V gene TRBV6-6 combines with J gene TRBJ2-3, with 10 bases matching TRBD2. With 5 bases clipped from V and 4 bases from J, the junction kept 6 bases outside the gene matches. Germline CDR1 reads MNHNY; CDR2 reads SVGAGI (reference sequence). The CDR3 contains 15 residues. CDR3 residues: CASSNIAGGSDTQYF. The CDR3 coding sequence is TGTGCCAGCAGTAACATAGCGGGGGGTTCAGATACGCAGTATTTT.

This chain connects TRBV9 to TRBJ1-2; D is possibly TRBD1 (6 bases). With 3 bases removed from V and 4 bases from J, the gap between germline ends came to 16 bases. The CDR3 length is 15 residues. In germline, CDR1 is SGDLS, CDR2 YYNGEE. The CDR3 sequence: CASSGTGLSFYGYTF. The CDR3 coding sequence is TGTGCCAGCAGCGGAACAGGGCTCTCATTCTATGGCTACACCTTC.

V is TRBV7-2 and J is TRBJ2-5, with a possible D match to TRBD2 (7 bases). Germline CDR1 reads SGHTA; CDR2 reads FQGNSA. The CDR3 length is 16 residues. Trimming stripped 1 base from V and 0 bases from J, with 12 bases between. CDR3 region: CASSLGWGGYQETQYF. The CDR3 coding sequence is TGTGCCAGCAGCTTAGGCTGGGGGGGCTACCAAGAGACCCAGTACTTC.

V is TRBV5-6 and J is TRBJ2-7; D is perhaps TRBD1 (6 bases). CDR1 is SGHDT and CDR2 is YYEEEE in the germline V gene. CDR3 length: 15 residues. Deletions cut 5 bases from V and 1 base from J, with 16 bases between. Written as DNA, the CDR3 is TGTGCCAGCAGTATTGCCACCGGACAGTCCTACGAGCAGTACTTC. It codes for CASSIATGQSYEQYF.

The V gene is TRBV29-1, the J gene TRBJ1-5, with 8 positions matching TRBD1. CDR1 is SQVTM, CDR2 ANQGSEA, per germline. The junction had 9 bases not matched to a gene; V was cut back by 6 bases and J by 5 bases. The CDR3 spans 14 residues. CDR3 residues: CSVGQGGEHQPQHF. In nucleotides, the CDR3 is TGCAGCGTCGGACAGGGAGGGGAGCATCAGCCCCAGCATTTT.

The chain employs TRBV2 and TRBJ2-2, with D possibly being TRBD1 (6 bases). This CDR3 contains 15 residues. The germline V gene has CDR1 SNHLY and CDR2 FYNNEI. Between the trimmed V and J ends, which lost 6 bases and 5 bases, there was a span of 16 bases. The CDR3 loop is CASRFIGGGTGELFF. As DNA, the CDR3 is TGTGCCAGCAGATTTATAGGGGGTGGTACCGGGGAGCTGTTTTTT.

The V gene is TRBV11-2, the J gene TRBJ2-1, with 8 bases lining up with TRBD2. V dropped 3 bases and J dropped 2; count of bases not matched to a gene: 12. The CDR3 extends over 18 amino acids. Germline CDR1 reads SGHAT; CDR2 reads FQNNGV. The CDR3 coding sequence is TGTGCCAGCAGCTTCCCCATCGTCGGGAGGGACACCTACAATGAGCAGTTCTTC. Protein sequence: CASSFPIVGRDTYNEQFF.

The chain couples TRBV4-1 to TRBJ2-7, with 9 bases aligning to TRBD1. The CDR3 totals 15 residues. Germline values: CDR1 MGHRA, CDR2 YSYEKL. V was pared by 4 bases and J by 6 bases, with 10 bases of the junction left unmatched. CDR3 in amino acids: CASSPLQGAKREQYF. DNA for the CDR3: TGCGCCAGCAGCCCACTACAGGGGGCAAAACGCGAGCAGTACTTC.

This clone came up a few times. The J gene is TRBJ2-6, the V gene TRBV29-1; possibly TRBD2 for D (5 bases). Germline loops: CDR1 SQVTM, CDR2 ANQGSEA. The CDR3 covers 13 residues. V was pared by 8 bases and J by 2 bases, with 10 bases between. CDR3 in DNA: TGCAGCTCGAGGGTAGCTGGGGCCAACGTCCTGACTTTC. Protein sequence: CSSRVAGANVLTF.

This chain uses TRBV28 with TRBJ2-7, with 11 bases lining up with TRBD2. Germline trimming cut 2 bases from V and 0 bases from J; bases unmatched to any gene: 0. In germline, CDR1 is MDHEN, CDR2 SYDVKM. The CDR3 totals 15 residues. CDR3 residues: CASSLGLAGSYEQYF. The CDR3 DNA is TGTGCCAGCAGTTTAGGACTAGCGGGCTCCTACGAGCAGTACTTC.

This clone was counted only a few times. The genes are TRBV18 and TRBJ2-1; 16 nucleotides line up with TRBD2. The J segment lost 8 bases and the V segment lost 3 bases, leaving 4 bases of the junction unmatched. The CDR3 runs 16 residues. Per germline, CDR1 KGHSH and CDR2 LQKENI. The CDR3 region has the DNA TGTGCCAGCTCACCTCCGGGACTAGCGGGGGGGCATGAGCAGTTCTTC. It specifies CASSPPGLAGGHEQFF.

This chain joins TRBV7-3 and TRBJ2-1, with unresolved D. V was cut by 2 bases and J by 3 bases, with 5 bases left in between. There are 13 residues in the CDR3. Germline loops: CDR1 SGHTA, CDR2 FQGTGA. The CDR3: CASSLALYNEQFF. In nucleotides, the CDR3 is TGTGCCAGCAGCTTAGCACTCTACAATGAGCAGTTCTTC.

The chain has TRBV2 and TRBJ2-1; D is possibly TRBD2 (7 bases). V was shortened by 3 bases and J by 3 bases, with 15 bases between the two germline ends. The CDR3 has 16 amino acids. CDR1 SNHLY and CDR2 FYNNEI come from the germline V gene. DNA for the CDR3: TGTGCCAGCAGTGATCAAGGCGGGGGCATCTACAATGAGCAGTTCTTC. Its translation is CASSDQGGGIYNEQFF.

The chain combines TRBV11-2 with TRBJ2-7, with TRBD1 identical over 9 bases. The CDR3 spans 14 residues. V lost 5 bases and J lost 5; bases outside the gene matches: 7. The germline CDR1 and CDR2 sequences are SGHAT and FQNNGV. CDR3 bases: TGTGCCAGCAGCCCCGGGACAGGGTGGGACGAGCAGTACTTC. Residues: CASSPGTGWDEQYF.

This chain joins TRBV27 and TRBJ1-4, with 9 bases fitting TRBD1. The CDR3 length is 14 residues. Looked up from germline, CDR1 is MNHEY and CDR2 is SMNVEV (reference sequence). Trimming took 3 bases from V and 7 from J; bases not matched to a gene: 3. Written as DNA, the CDR3 is TGTGCCAGCAGTTTTACAGGGGGCCTTGAAAAACTGTTTTTT. It codes for CASSFTGGLEKLFF.

The chain uses TRBV11-2 and TRBJ1-1, with D perhaps TRBD1 (5 bases). The CDR3 loop spans 13 amino acids. The V and J ends lost 3 bases and 10 bases respectively, with 15 bases between them. The germline V gene has CDR1 SGHAT and CDR2 FQNNGV. CDR3 in DNA: TGTGCCAGCAGCTTCCAAGACGGGAGGGGAGCTTTCTTT. Amino acid sequence: CASSFQDGRGAFF. Full variable domain (missing parts from reference TRBV11-2 and TRBJ1-1): EAGVAQSPRYKIIEKRQSVAFWCNPISGHATLYWYQQILGQGPKLLIQFQNNGVVDDSQLPKDRFSAERLKGVDSTLKIQPAKLEDSAVYLCASSFQDGRGAFFGQGTRLTVV.